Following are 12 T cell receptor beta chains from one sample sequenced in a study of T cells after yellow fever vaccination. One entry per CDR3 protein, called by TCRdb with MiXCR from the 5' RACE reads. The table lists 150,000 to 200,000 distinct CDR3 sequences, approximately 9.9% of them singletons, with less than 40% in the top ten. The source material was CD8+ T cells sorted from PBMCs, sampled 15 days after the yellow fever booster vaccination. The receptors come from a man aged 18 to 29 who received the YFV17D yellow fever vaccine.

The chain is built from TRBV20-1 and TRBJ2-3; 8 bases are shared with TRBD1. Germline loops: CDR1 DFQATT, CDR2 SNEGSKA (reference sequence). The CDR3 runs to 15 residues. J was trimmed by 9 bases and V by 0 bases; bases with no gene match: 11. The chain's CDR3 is CSAREDRAGSGTQYF. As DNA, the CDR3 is TGCAGTGCTAGAGAGGACAGGGCCGGTTCAGGGACGCAGTATTTT.

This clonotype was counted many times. The CDR3 nucleotides read TGTGCCAGCAGTTACTCGAGCAGGAGACTCTATGGCTACACCTTC. Protein: CASSYSSRRLYGYTF. The genes are TRBV6-5 and TRBJ1-2; D gene uncertain. The V end was cut by 0 bases, the J end by 4 bases, with 12 bases between. Germline V gene data show CDR1 as MNHEY and CDR2 as SVGAGI. There are 15 residues in the CDR3.

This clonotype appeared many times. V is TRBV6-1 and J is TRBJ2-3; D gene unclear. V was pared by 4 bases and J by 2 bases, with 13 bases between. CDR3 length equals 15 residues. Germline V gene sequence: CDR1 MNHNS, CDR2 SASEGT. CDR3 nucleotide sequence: TGTGCCAGCAGTGGCCCTACCTTCTCCACAGATACGCAGTATTTT. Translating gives CASSGPTFSTDTQYF.

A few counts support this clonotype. The CDR3 region has the DNA TGCGCCAGCAGCTCCTACGGGACTAGGAACAATGAGCAGTTCTTC. This encodes CASSSYGTRNNEQFF. The chain joins TRBV5-1 to TRBJ2-1, with TRBD2 identical over 8 bases. CDR3 length equals 15 residues. The trim removed 3 bases at V and 5 bases at J, leaving 7 bases unmatched. From germline, CDR1 is SGHRS and CDR2 YFSETQ.

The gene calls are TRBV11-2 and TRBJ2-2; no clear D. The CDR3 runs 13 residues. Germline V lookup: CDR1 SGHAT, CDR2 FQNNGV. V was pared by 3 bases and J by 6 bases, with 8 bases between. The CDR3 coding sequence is TGTGCCAGCAGCTTTAGAGTGGCCGGGGAGCTGTTTTTT. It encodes CASSFRVAGELFF. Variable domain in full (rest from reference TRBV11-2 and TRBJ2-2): EAGVAQSPRYKIIEKRQSVAFWCNPISGHATLYWYQQILGQGPKLLIQFQNNGVVDDSQLPKDRFSAERLKGVDSTLKIQPAKLEDSAVYLCASSFRVAGELFFGEGSRLTVL.

The CDR3 sequence: CASAAGQTGNTEAFF. CDR3 coding DNA: TGCGCCAGCGCTGCGGGACAGACGGGGAACACTGAAGCTTTCTTT. The gene calls are TRBV4-1 and TRBJ1-1, with 7 bases that match TRBD1. V trimming: 8 bases; J trimming: 1 base; junction bases outside the gene matches: 10. Germline V gene sequence: CDR1 MGHRA, CDR2 YSYEKL. This CDR3 is built from 15 residues.

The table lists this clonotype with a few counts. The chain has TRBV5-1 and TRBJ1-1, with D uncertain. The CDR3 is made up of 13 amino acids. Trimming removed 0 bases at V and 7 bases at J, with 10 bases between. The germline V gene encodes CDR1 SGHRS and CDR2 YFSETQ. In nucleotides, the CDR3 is TGCGCCAGCAGCTTGGATATGGCCGTTGAAGCTTTCTTT. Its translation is CASSLDMAVEAFF.

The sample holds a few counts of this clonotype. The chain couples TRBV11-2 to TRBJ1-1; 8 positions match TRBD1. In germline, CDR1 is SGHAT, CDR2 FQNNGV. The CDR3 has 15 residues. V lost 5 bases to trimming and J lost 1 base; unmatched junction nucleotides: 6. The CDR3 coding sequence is TGTGCCAGCAGCATTCTGACAGGGGCGAACACTGAAGCTTTCTTT. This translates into CASSILTGANTEAFF.

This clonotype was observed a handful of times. CDR3 nucleotides: TGTGCCAGCAGCTTGGGTCACTGGAGCAATCAGCCCCAGCATTTT. The encoded protein is CASSLGHWSNQPQHF. The chain is built from TRBV5-6 and TRBJ1-5, with no clear D. V was pared by 0 bases and J by 1 base, with 8 bases between. Germline V lookup: CDR1 SGHDT, CDR2 YYEEEE. The CDR3 extends over 15 amino acids.

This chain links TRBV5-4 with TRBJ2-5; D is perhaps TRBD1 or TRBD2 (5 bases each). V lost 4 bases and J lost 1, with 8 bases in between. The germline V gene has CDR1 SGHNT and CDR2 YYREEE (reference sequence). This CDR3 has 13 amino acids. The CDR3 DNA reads TGTGCCAGCAGCCGGGACGGCCAAGAGACCCAGTACTTC. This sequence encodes CASSRDGQETQYF.

The DNA of the CDR3 is TGCGCCAGCACCCCCCGTGGGGGGAATTCACCCCTCCACTTT. Translated: CASTPRGGNSPLHF. The chain recombines TRBV4-1 with TRBJ1-6; maybe TRBD1 (5 bases). Between the trimmed V and J ends, which lost 7 bases and 7 bases, there was a span of 14 bases. This CDR3 spans 14 amino acids. The germline V gene has CDR1 MGHRA and CDR2 YSYEKL.

CDR3 residues: CASSLQAGGYEQYF. The CDR3 DNA reads as TGTGCCAGCAGTTTACAAGCGGGGGGCTACGAGCAGTACTTC. V gene TRBV12-3 or TRBV12-4 combines with J gene TRBJ2-7; 9 bases match TRBD2. V shed 2 bases, J shed 3 bases, and the junction held 2 bases outside the gene matches. The CDR3 contains 14 residues.